The 18 T cell receptor beta chains presented below share a single source sample, sequenced in a study of blood T cell repertoires in COVID-19. Here immunoSEQ multiplex PCR was the method, and the copy in TCRdb shows in-frame clones only, minus some. This sample yields about 95,000 clones, of which about 84% are seen a single time; roughly 25% belongs to the top ten. The sample was peripheral blood. The source is a man at least 80 years old with active or convalescent COVID-19.

V is TRBV27 and J is TRBJ2-5; 10 bases align to TRBD1. V lost 5 bases, J lost 4 bases, and 4 bases stayed unmatched. Germline V gives CDR1 MNHEY, CDR2 SMNVEV (reference sequence). This CDR3 contains 14 residues. DNA for the CDR3: TGTGCCAGCAGTCGGGACAGGGGCGCAGAGACCCAGTACTTC. It is translated as CASSRDRGAETQYF.

V gene TRBV10-2 combines with J gene TRBJ1-6; 9 positions agree with TRBD1. Trimming took 8 bases from V and 8 from J; bases not matched to a gene: 4. The CDR3 loop spans 13 amino acids. The germline V gene encodes CDR1 WSHSY and CDR2 SAAADI. The CDR3 is CASWTGVDSPLHF. The CDR3 DNA is TGCGCCAGCTGGACAGGGGTCGATTCACCCCTCCACTTT.

This chain uses TRBV5-5 with TRBJ1-2, with 11 bases aligning to TRBD1. The CDR3 contains 15 residues. The germline gives CDR1 SGHKS, CDR2 YYEKEE (reference sequence). Trimming took 3 bases from V and 7 from J; bases not matched to a gene: 8. CDR3 DNA sequence: TGTGCCAGCAGCTCACAAGCCGGGACAGGGGGTGGCTACACCTTC. It encodes CASSSQAGTGGGYTF.

The chain joins TRBV2 to TRBJ2-1, with 7 bases fitting TRBD2. Germline assignment: CDR1 SNHLY and CDR2 FYNNEI. Unmatched junction bases numbered 10, after V lost 6 bases and J lost 8 bases. This CDR3 contains 14 residues. CDR3 DNA sequence: TGTGCCAGCAGAGTCGGCGGGGGTATGTATGAGCAGTTCTTC. Its translation is CASRVGGGMYEQFF.

The chain is built from TRBV12-3 or TRBV12-4 and TRBJ1-1; perhaps TRBD1 as D (5 bases). The CDR3 extends over 13 amino acids. V shed 4 bases and J shed 2 bases, with 8 bases lying between them. CDR3 sequence (DNA): TGTGCCAGCAGTTCGACAGTAAACACTGAAGCTTTCTTT. This sequence encodes CASSSTVNTEAFF.

The chain recombines TRBV2 with TRBJ1-4; D gene uncertain. The V and J ends lost 7 bases and 8 bases respectively, with 17 bases between them. From germline, CDR1 is SNHLY and CDR2 FYNNEI. There are 14 residues in the CDR3. For the CDR3, the DNA is TGTGCCAGCATACGAGAGAGGGCGGACGAAAAACTGTTTTTT. Its translation: CASIRERADEKLFF.

V is TRBV19 and J is TRBJ1-1, with a weak D call TRBD1 (5 bases). Germline V gives CDR1 LNHDA, CDR2 SQIVND (reference sequence). The CDR3 consists of 14 residues. The V gene lost 3 bases and the J gene lost 5 bases, with 13 bases spanning the gap. CDR3 amino acids: CASSMAGAGTEAFF. CDR3 nucleotides: TGTGCCAGTAGTATGGCCGGGGCGGGGACTGAAGCTTTCTTT. Based on the CDR3 plus reference TRBV19 and TRBJ1-1, the full variable domain is DGGITQSPKYLFRKEGQNVTLSCEQNLNHDAMYWYRQDPGQGLRLIYYSQIVNDFQKGDIAEGYSVSREKKESFPLTVTSAQKNPTAFYLCASSMAGAGTEAFFGQGTRLTVV.

This clone is a singleton in its sample. This chain uses TRBV5-1 with TRBJ2-3; 10 bases are shared with TRBD2. Germline V gene sequence: CDR1 SGHRS, CDR2 YFSETQ. J gave up 3 bases and V 1 base, and 2 bases lay outside the gene matches. The CDR3 totals 15 residues. Written as DNA, the CDR3 is TGCGCCAGCAGCTTGACTAGCGGGGAAACAGATACGCAGTATTTT. As protein: CASSLTSGETDTQYF. The whole variable domain, filled in from reference TRBV5-1 and TRBJ2-3, reads KAGVTQTPRYLIKTRGQQVTLSCSPISGHRSVSWYQQTPGQGLQFLFEYFSETQRNKGNFPGRFSGRQFSNSRSEMNVSTLELGDSALYLCASSLTSGETDTQYFGPGTRLTVL.

This clone was seen just once. The chain recombines TRBV6-6 with TRBJ1-1; 10 nucleotides agree with TRBD1. The CDR3 has 14 amino acids. V dropped 7 bases and J dropped 5; count of bases not matched to a gene: 7. Germline V CDR1 and CDR2: MNHNY, SVGAGI (reference sequence). The CDR3 nucleotides are TGTGCCAGCACCCTCGGGACAGGGGTAACTGAAGCTTTCTTT. Encoded protein: CASTLGTGVTEAFF.

V and J are TRBV11-3 and TRBJ2-7; D might be TRBD1 (6 bases). This CDR3 has 13 amino acids. CDR1 and CDR2 (germline): SGHNT, YENEEA. The V gene lost 1 base and the J gene lost 3 bases, with 7 bases spanning the gap. The DNA for the CDR3 is TGTGCCAGCAGCTTAGCAGGGGACTACGAGCAGTACTTC. Protein product: CASSLAGDYEQYF.

This chain joins TRBV2 and TRBJ1-2, with D possibly being TRBD1 (5 bases). The CDR3 loop spans 12 amino acids. Between the trimmed V and J ends, which lost 8 bases and 5 bases, there was a span of 12 bases. Per germline, CDR1 SNHLY and CDR2 FYNNEI. In DNA form, the CDR3 reads TGTGCCAGCTTTCAAGGGGTATATGGCTACACCTTC. Translation: CASFQGVYGYTF.

The rearrangement joins TRBV18 to TRBJ2-5; 10 bases are a match to TRBD2. The CDR3 sequence is 17 residues long. The V gene's germline CDR1 is KGHSH and CDR2 LQKENI. Germline trimming cut 2 bases from V and 7 bases from J; bases unmatched to any gene: 13. CDR3 DNA: TGTGCCAGCTCACCAATCATCTCAGCGGGGGGGCCCGGGACCCAGTACTTC. Translating it yields CASSPIISAGGPGTQYF.

V usage is TRBV9 and J usage is TRBJ2-1, with D perhaps TRBD2 (5 bases). The CDR3 is made up of 15 amino acids. Germline CDR1 and CDR2: SGDLS and YYNGEE. Trimming took off 0 bases at V and 6 bases at J, with 13 bases between the two ends. The CDR3 bases are TGTGCCAGCAGCGTAGGGGCGGGTGTGAGCAATGAGCAGTTCTTC. This codes for CASSVGAGVSNEQFF.

The gene calls are TRBV6-2 or TRBV6-3 and TRBJ1-2, with TRBD1 identical over 10 bases. CDR1 MNHEY and CDR2 SVGEGT come from the germline V gene. The V gene end was trimmed by 4 bases and the J gene end by 2 bases; junction bases not matched to a gene: 10. This CDR3 contains 17 residues. CDR3 in DNA: TGTGCCAGCAGTTCCCCCCGGGACAGGGGAGCAAACTATGGCTACACCTTC. Translation: CASSSPRDRGANYGYTF.

In nucleotides, the CDR3 is TGTGCCAGCAGCCCTACTAGGACAGGGCAAGAGACCCAGTACTTC. Protein product: CASSPTRTGQETQYF. V usage is TRBV7-2 and J usage is TRBJ2-5; 8 bases are shared with TRBD1. CDR3 length: 15 residues. The germline CDR1 and CDR2 sequences are SGHTA and FQGNSA. V lost 5 bases, J lost 2 bases, and 7 bases stayed unmatched.

The chain employs TRBV6-5 and TRBJ2-7; 7 bases line up with TRBD1. The germline CDR1 and CDR2 sequences are MNHEY and SVGAGI. The V and J ends lost 2 bases and 3 bases, in that order; junction bases with no gene match: 10. This CDR3 region has 16 residues. The CDR3 sequence is CASSYRGPQSFYEQYF. The CDR3 nucleotides are TGTGCCAGCAGTTACAGGGGGCCCCAGAGTTTCTACGAGCAGTACTTC.

J is TRBJ1-5 and V is TRBV28; 7 nucleotides line up with TRBD1. CDR3 length: 15 amino acids. The junction had 9 bases not matched to a gene; V was cut back by 5 bases and J by 5 bases. In germline, CDR1 is MDHEN, CDR2 SYDVKM. The CDR3 DNA reads as TGTGCCAGCAGTGCGACAGGGCGGGGATATCAGCCCCAGCATTTT. Encoded protein: CASSATGRGYQPQHF.

This chain uses TRBV5-1 with TRBJ2-6; D is possibly TRBD1 (5 bases). This CDR3 spans 16 amino acids. The V and J ends lost 0 bases and 0 bases respectively, with 7 bases between them. Germline V gene data show CDR1 as SGHRS and CDR2 as YFSETQ. CDR3 in amino acids: CASSLGQNSGANVLTF. CDR3 sequence (DNA): TGCGCCAGCAGCTTGGGACAGAACTCTGGGGCCAACGTCCTGACTTTC. Drawing the rest from reference TRBV5-1 and TRBJ2-6, the complete variable domain is KAGVTQTPRYLIKTRGQQVTLSCSPISGHRSVSWYQQTPGQGLQFLFEYFSETQRNKGNFPGRFSGRQFSNSRSEMNVSTLELGDSALYLCASSLGQNSGANVLTFGAGSRLTVL.